This T cell receptor (beta chain) was found in a study of blood T cells in healthy people across ages. Points from the study as a whole: Roughly linearly, TCR beta diversity per million T cells fell as age increased.

Each donor's blood draw was approximately 10 milliliters of peripheral blood. V lost 10 bases and J lost 0; bases outside the gene matches: 9. The CDR3 consists of 17 residues. Germline V gene sequence: CDR1 SGHTA, CDR2 FQGNSA. Through a sample-barcoded 5' primer and a J-beta primer mix, a second PCR was run for roughly 6 to 11 cycles. TCRdb reanalysed the 5' RACE reads using MiXCR and keeps one entry per CDR3 protein. The top ten clones hold around a fifth of a sample with about 970,000 distinct CDR3 sequences, just over 50% of them seen once. The sample holds many counts of this clonotype. The target antigen is unknown.

V usage is TRBV7-2 and J usage is TRBJ2-6; 10 nucleotides align to TRBD2. This TCR was sampled from an older woman in good health. Sequencing was done on a sample of blood. Here the CDR3 reads CATNQIAGGSGANVLTF. For the CDR3, the DNA is TGTGCCACCAATCAAATAGCGGGAGGCTCTGGGGCCAACGTCCTGACTTTC.